The sample holds a few counts of the clone carrying this T cell receptor beta chain. Its cognate antigen is unknown. This sample was included in a study of early T cells in non-severe SARS-CoV-2 infection. As for the study in general: Chains were not paired, and sequencing was done on bulk RNA from unsorted whole blood.

V dropped 3 bases and J dropped 6 bases, with 7 bases sitting between them. The CDR3 spans 12 residues. Study-wide results and limits: Matching results from VDJdb favored anti-spike CD8 responses, leaving private and CD4 specificities undetected.

Molecules of cDNA were individually given unique molecular identifiers that were attached to them. TCRdb analysed the 5' RACE reads with MiXCR anew, one entry per CDR3 protein. The table records about 66,000 distinct CDR3 sequences, about 13% of them present only once. The rearrangement joins TRBV12-3 or TRBV12-4 to TRBJ2-3; D is uncertain. Input material: whole blood. This TCR derives from an adult who was a healthcare worker with PCR-confirmed SARS-CoV-2 infection or an uninfected control (not recorded which). CDR3 residues: CASSFTRDTQYF. The CDR3 DNA sequence: TGTGCCAGCAGTTTCACGAGGGATACGCAGTATTTT.